This entry is about one T cell receptor (beta chain). Its antigen remains unidentified. This sample stems from a study of T cell responses to AZD1222 COVID-19 vaccine. Overall study findings and caveats: In all cases, repertoires were sampled only after the peak T cell response. Donors were mostly white British, more females; clonal diversity possibly underestimated.

This CDR3 spans 16 amino acids. The V gene's germline CDR1 is SGHRS and CDR2 YFSETQ. V shed 3 bases and J 6 bases; nucleotides not matched to a gene: 6. The repertoire was sequenced with immunoSEQ multiplex PCR; TCRdb's copy has only in-frame clones and lacks some. The profile shows around 150,000 clones, approximately 90% of them singletons. The chain employs TRBV5-1 and TRBJ2-2, with 12 bases lining up with TRBD2. This specimen consisted of peripheral blood, obtained on day 0 of AZD1222 vaccination. The receptor's source is an adult in good health. The CDR3 DNA follows: TGCGCCAGCAGCTCGGGTACTAGCGGGAGGTCCGGGGAGCTGTTTTTT. Translating gives CASSSGTSGRSGELFF.